This T cell receptor (beta chain) appears in the sequencing data of a study of CD8+ T cells in alopecia areata (dated by TCRdb to the late 2010s). In the study overall: Treated patients were enrolled in an open-label pilot trial of oral tofacitinib, 5 to 10 mg twice daily, for moderate-to-severe alopecia areata. Patients stayed on tofacitinib for 6 to 18 months and then had 6 months of follow-up off drug so that delayed response and recurrence could be assessed. The study used high-throughput TCRbeta sequencing to examine T cell clonal expansion in alopecia areata, in both the C3H/HeJ mouse model and human patients. The RNA source kit depended on sample type: the PAXgene miRNA kit for fixed scalp, the miRNeasy kit for PBMCs, and the RNeasy kit for mouse skin. Biopsies were taken from tofacitinib-treated patients at baseline and at 4 and 24 weeks of treatment, and a later scalp biopsy was taken in several of the tofacitinib-treated patients. Clonality in the scalp was compared among normal scalp (n=4), patchy alopecia areata scalp (n=8), and alopecia totalis/universalis scalp (n=8). For the treated patients, the SALT score, which quantifies what percentage of scalp surface area is affected, served as the measure of disease severity. Human TCRbeta sequencing covered scalp tissue and sorted CD4+ and CD8+ peripheral blood T cells from patchy and totalis/universalis alopecia areata patients and healthy controls. Amplification of TCRbeta CDR3 regions was done by immunoSEQ multiplex PCR using 35 Vbeta forward primers and 13 Jbeta reverse primers.

The time point label for this specimen denotes: 24 weeks on oral tofacitinib. What this sample's treatment or condition label stands for: oral pan-JAK inhibitor, 5-10 mg twice daily. From alopecia areata patients, peripheral blood was collected along with lesional scalp punch biopsies. After PBMCs were isolated by density centrifugation and stained for CD3, CD4 and CD8, a FACSAria was used to sort CD4+ and CD8+ T cells. The library was obtained by the immunoSEQ multiplex PCR assay. RNA was extracted from all samples and reverse transcribed into cDNA, which served as template for TCR sequencing. SuperScript III was used to make first-strand cDNA, primed with a 2:1 mix of oligo-dT and random hexamers. A synthetic immune receptor repertoire was used to assess amplification bias, and residual bias was removed computationally. From the authors' description of their analysis: After raw reads were preprocessed to remove errors, the CDR3 was defined following IMGT conventions as running from the conserved cysteine to phenylalanine. Clonality was computed as 1 minus the Shannon entropy, with the entropy normalized by log2 of the number of productive unique TCRs. CD4 or CD8 identity of scalp clones was inferred by cross-referencing scalp TCRbeta sequences with sorted blood CD4 and CD8 repertoires. Entries here come from immuneACCESS through TCRdb and include only in-frame sequences with V and J called. Some clones fail to appear in such tables; in the studies checked, an unresolved V gene covers under half of the shortfall, and the cause of the remainder is unknown. V and J calls and clone size are copied from that table; D and trimming were computed from the DNA. The table for this sample lists over 150,000 clones; about 60% of them were counted only once. The top ten constitute over 10% of the sample.

V gives up 10 bases and J gives up 7 bases, and the segment between their germline ends measures 17 bases. The CDR3 holds 12 amino acids from the cysteine to the phenylalanine. Only the CDR3 part of the read is kept: 36 bases, read in frame from the first base. Per the germline V gene, SNHLY is the CDR1 and FYNNEI is the CDR2. The paper as a whole reports these results and caveats: Because the treated cohort was small and had just a single nonresponder, larger studies are needed to establish links between baseline CD8+ expansion and response. Higher clonality and more expanded CD8+ clones were observed in lesional scalp than in normal scalp, particularly in alopecia totalis/universalis, a finding suggestive of antigenic drive. Unlike mouse skin, which is dominated by gammadelta T cells, normal human skin has resident alphabeta T cells that are also sequenced, and this complicates analysis of the scalp TCR repertoire. Compared with mice, TCR sequences shared between patients were less clear, possibly partly because of HLA diversity across the patient population. During tofacitinib treatment, many expanded lesional clones stuck around in both scalp and blood, and this persistence may partly explain why relapse happens after treatment is stopped. With tofacitinib, both scalp clonality and the number of expanded CD8+ clones among the top 100 scalp clones went down significantly.

Points on this clone: The antigen it binds to is not known. Per-base qualities were not stored, and no clone one base away is much larger.

The specimen comprised CD8+ T cells sorted from blood, sampled at week 24, from a patient treated with tofacitinib. This chain is built from TRBV2 and TRBJ2-7, with TRBD2 as a weak D call on 5 bases. The clonotype was recovered from a human donor with alopecia areata. The CDR3 protein: CATGLTSGEQYF. The nucleotide sequence is TGTGCCACCGGACTGACCTCCGGGGAGCAGTACTTC.